This TCR beta chain was identified in a study of radiotherapy plus CTLA-4 blockade in lung cancer (dated by TCRdb to 2017 to 2018). Background for the entire study: Objective responses occurred in more than 15% of enrolled patients, and about 30% achieved disease control. General conclusions and limits of the study: TCR clones derived from tumors expanded in peripheral blood after treatment with radiotherapy and ipilimumab. Increased serum interferon-beta after radiation, together with early dynamic changes in blood T cell clones, were reported to be the strongest predictors of response.

In this study, focal radiation therapy paired with CTLA-4 blockade (ipilimumab) was tested in patients who had chemo-refractory metastatic non-small-cell lung cancer. As for this clone: Which antigen it targets is not known. Nothing much larger sits one base from this clone, and base qualities are not available.

The germline V gene specifies MNHNS as CDR1 and SASEGT as CDR2. The CDR3 runs 14 residues from the cysteine to the phenylalanine. The CDR3 DNA has 42 bases and is translated from base 1. Relative to germline, V is 4 bases shorter and J is 0 bases shorter, with 6 bases between their ends. The receptor library was made with the immunoSEQ multiplex PCR assay. This is the immuneACCESS table as TCRdb keeps it, with only in-frame sequences that have V and J called. A part of the clones is gone; compared with another copy, unresolved V genes explain less than half, and the rest is unexplained. Within this sample are about 80,000 clones, with about 80% of them counted one time only. Around 0.72% of the sample comes from the top ten.

The rearrangement joined TRBV6-1 to TRBJ1-4, with no D gene named confidently. The sequencing here drew on peripheral blood, taken from a patient treated with radiotherapy plus ipilimumab. This receptor was obtained from a human donor with non-small cell lung cancer who had stable disease on radiotherapy plus ipilimumab. The DNA sequence is TGTGCCAGCAGTGTACAGCCAACTAATGAAAAACTGTTTTTT. Its translation is CASSVQPTNEKLFF.